The source of this T cell receptor (beta chain) is a study of T cell responses to AZD1222 COVID-19 vaccine. Study findings and constraints: Females made up more of the donors, who were largely white British, and clonal diversity may have come out too low. CD4 TCRs covered the whole spike, strongest at regions 160-218 and 743-854.

Germline V gives CDR1 SGHDN, CDR2 FVKESK. V was pared by 3 bases and J by 5 bases, with 10 bases between. The CDR3 loop spans 13 amino acids. The repertoire was sequenced with immunoSEQ multiplex PCR; TCRdb's copy has only in-frame clones and lacks some. The sample has some 150,000 clones, about 90% seen once. Details on this clone: Its specificity is unknown.

Specimen: peripheral blood, collected on day 0 of AZD1222 vaccination. This TCR derives from an adult in good health. The chain links TRBV14 to TRBJ1-1, with D unclear. DNA for the CDR3: TGTGCCAGCAGCCAGGACCGGTGGACTGAAGCTTTCTTT. Protein sequence: CASSQDRWTEAFF.